The T cell receptor (beta chain) described here comes from a study of T cell responses to AZD1222 COVID-19 vaccine. Trimming removed 6 bases from V and 1 base from J, with 16 bases in between. The CDR3 sequence is 17 residues long. CDR1 is SGHTA and CDR2 is FQGNSA in the germline V gene. TCRdb's table, derived via immunoSEQ multiplex PCR, lists solely in-frame clones and lacks some. Among 75,000 to 90,000 clones listed, roughly 88% were seen once. V and J are TRBV7-2 and TRBJ2-6; D is unresolved. The source of this sequence is an adult in good health. The sample here was peripheral blood, taken on day 0 of AZD1222 vaccination. CDR3 loop: CASSQTHSGSGANVLTF. DNA of the CDR3: TGTGCCAGCAGTCAGACCCACAGTGGGTCTGGGGCCAACGTCCTGACTTTC.